This entry lists 23 T cell receptor beta chains sequenced from one sample in a study of blood T cell repertoires in COVID-19. The assay was immunoSEQ multiplex PCR, and TCRdb's table has in-frame clones only and misses some. The sample lists 150,000 to 200,000 clones, around 83% occurring once. The sequencing input was peripheral blood. All receptors derive from a man aged 18 to 30 with acute or convalescent COVID-19.

The chain links TRBV11-2 to TRBJ2-7, with 9 bases matching TRBD1. Germline V gene lookup returns CDR1 SGHAT and CDR2 FQNNGV. V shed 5 bases, J shed 3 bases, and the junction held 5 bases outside the gene matches. CDR3 length: 14 residues. Here the CDR3 reads CASSRTGDYYEQYV. CDR3 in DNA: TGTGCCAGCAGCAGGACAGGGGACTACTACGAGCAGTACGTC.

The table lists this clone with a count of one. The chain has TRBV10-1 and TRBJ2-3, with a tentative D call TRBD1 (6 bases). Trimming took off 3 bases at V and 1 base at J, with 11 bases between the two ends. There are 15 residues in the CDR3. CDR1 and CDR2 (germline): WNHNN, SYGVQD (reference sequence). In nucleotides, the CDR3 is TGCGCCAGCAGTGACAGGGGTACTGGCACAGATACGCAGTATTTT. Translated: CASSDRGTGTDTQYF.

The V and J genes are TRBV3-1 (or the pseudogene TRBV3-2) and TRBJ2-1, with TRBD2 matching over 10 bases. Germline CDR1 reads LGHDT; CDR2 reads YNNKEL (reference sequence). The CDR3 runs 16 residues. V trimming: 0 bases; J trimming: 6 bases; junction bases outside the gene matches: 5. This CDR3 is CASSQDLLAGGNEQFF. DNA of the CDR3: TGTGCCAGCAGCCAAGATCTTTTAGCGGGGGGCAATGAGCAGTTCTTC.

The chain recombines TRBV5-1 with TRBJ1-1; no clear D gene. The germline V gene has CDR1 SGHRS and CDR2 YFSETQ. Trimming removed 4 bases from V and 0 bases from J, with 13 bases in between. The length of the CDR3 is 15 residues. The CDR3 here is CASSLRQNMNTEAFF. The CDR3 DNA is TGCGCCAGCAGCCTCCGCCAAAACATGAACACTGAAGCTTTCTTT.

The gene calls are TRBV6-1 and TRBJ1-6; the D gene is possibly TRBD1 (5 bases). V was pared by 2 bases and J by 12 bases, with 20 bases between. CDR1 and CDR2 from the germline V gene are MNHNS and SASEGT. The CDR3 has 16 residues. The CDR3 region has the DNA TGTGCCAGCAGTGAACTAGGGTTGGCAGGGTATGGACCCCTCCACTTT. Residues: CASSELGLAGYGPLHF.

As regards this clone: This sample includes further DNA sequences coding for the same CDR3. The genes are TRBV3-1 (or the pseudogene TRBV3-2) and TRBJ2-1; unclear D gene. The CDR3 has 15 amino acids. Trimming left V 0 bases short and J 0 bases short, with 6 bases between. Germline CDR1 reads LGHDT; CDR2 reads YNNKEL (reference sequence). The CDR3: CASSQDPSSYNEQFF. The DNA of the CDR3 is TGTGCCAGCAGCCAAGATCCCAGCTCCTACAATGAGCAGTTCTTC.

The V and J genes are TRBV30 and TRBJ1-1; 8 bases are shared with TRBD1. The germline CDR1 and CDR2 sequences are GTSNPN and SVGIG (reference sequence). The J segment lost 4 bases and the V segment lost 2 bases, leaving 3 bases of the junction unmatched. The CDR3 length is 13 residues. The CDR3 spells CAWSFTGGTEAFF. Written as DNA, the CDR3 is TGTGCCTGGAGTTTTACAGGGGGCACTGAAGCTTTCTTT. Using reference TRBV30 and TRBJ1-1 for the parts outside the CDR3, the full variable domain is SQTIHQWPATLVQPVGSPLSLECTVEGTSNPNLYWYRQAAGRGLQLLFYSVGIGQISSEVPQNLSASRPQDRQFILSSKKLLLSDSGFYLCAWSFTGGTEAFFGQGTRLTVV.

The chain recombines TRBV7-3 with TRBJ1-5, with 8 bases lining up with TRBD1. V was clipped by 8 bases and J by 7 bases; unmatched bases: 16. CDR3 length equals 16 residues. Germline V CDR1 and CDR2: SGHTA, FQGTGA. The CDR3 reads CASGTGGGRSGQPQHF. For the CDR3, the DNA is TGTGCCAGCGGAACAGGGGGGGGACGTTCGGGACAGCCCCAGCATTTT.

The chain is built from TRBV12-5 and TRBJ1-3; 8 nucleotides agree with TRBD1. The CDR3 runs 17 residues. The V gene's germline CDR1 is LGHNT and CDR2 FRNRAP. V trimming: 2 bases; J trimming: 2 bases; junction bases outside the gene matches: 8. The CDR3 nucleotides are TGTGCTAGTGGTTTGCTGACAGGGGATTTGCCTGGAAACACCATATATTTT. The encoded protein is CASGLLTGDLPGNTIYF.

V gene TRBV30 combines with J gene TRBJ2-5, with a tentative D call TRBD2 (5 bases). The CDR3 contains 14 residues. The V gene's germline CDR1 is GTSNPN and CDR2 SVGIG (reference sequence). V dropped 7 bases and J dropped 1 base, with 16 bases sitting between them. The CDR3 DNA is TGTGCCTATTCTCCGACGGGGATCCAAGAGACCCAGTACTTC. Its protein product is CAYSPTGIQETQYF.

The CDR3 loop reads CASSQENSANTGELFF. The CDR3 coding sequence is TGTGCCAGCAGCCAAGAGAACTCCGCGAACACCGGGGAGCTGTTTTTT. The rearrangement joins TRBV3-1 (or the pseudogene TRBV3-2) to TRBJ2-2; D is unclear. CDR3 length: 16 amino acids. Looked up from germline, CDR1 is LGHDT and CDR2 is YNNKEL (reference sequence). V was clipped by 0 bases and J by 0 bases, with 8 bases between them.

This chain connects TRBV4-1 to TRBJ2-1; 7 bases agree with TRBD1. This CDR3 contains 16 residues. V gave up 2 bases and J gave up 4 bases; unmatched junction bases: 8. Germline V gene data show CDR1 as MGHRA and CDR2 as YSYEKL. CDR3 nucleotides: TGCGCCAGCAGCCAAAGTTTGACAGGGTTTTACAATGAGCAGTTCTTC. Its protein product is CASSQSLTGFYNEQFF.

This rearrangement joins TRBV5-8 to TRBJ1-1; 10 nucleotides align to TRBD1. Germline CDR1 SGHTS, CDR2 YDEGEE. The CDR3 has 15 amino acids. V lost 1 base and J lost 4; bases outside the gene matches: 4. Written as DNA, the CDR3 is TGTGCCAGCAGCTTGTCAGGACAGGGGGTCACTGAAGCTTTCTTT. This sequence encodes CASSLSGQGVTEAFF.

This chain uses TRBV5-6 with TRBJ1-5; 8 positions agree with TRBD1. The CDR3 sequence is 15 residues long. Germline CDR1 and CDR2: SGHDT and YYEEEE. The V and J ends lost 2 bases and 7 bases, in that order; junction bases with no gene match: 8. CDR3 DNA sequence: TGTGCCAGCAGCTTCGGGCAGGGGGCAGGCCAGCCCCAGCATTTT. Amino acids: CASSFGQGAGQPQHF.

The rearrangement uses TRBV6-2 or TRBV6-3 and TRBJ1-1; D remains ambiguous. V was cut by 4 bases and J by 3 bases, with 6 bases left in between. This CDR3 comprises 12 residues. Germline loops: CDR1 MNHEY, CDR2 SVGEGT. The CDR3 DNA sequence: TGTGCCAGCAGTTCGGGGTACACTGAAGCTTTCTTT. This gives the protein CASSSGYTEAFF.

J is TRBJ2-1 and V is TRBV12-3 or TRBV12-4; D is uncertain. The CDR3 has 12 amino acids. V lost 5 bases to trimming and J lost 6 bases, with 8 bases between them. Here the CDR3 reads CASSLFSNEQFF. The DNA for the CDR3 is TGTGCCAGCAGTCTTTTTTCCAATGAGCAGTTCTTC.

The CDR3 is CASSLGWDRVGGYTF. The CDR3 bases are TGTGCCAGCAGCTTGGGTTGGGACAGGGTAGGGGGCTACACCTTC. The V and J genes are TRBV5-5 and TRBJ1-2, with 9 bases that match TRBD1. The ends lost 0 bases at V and 8 bases at J; junction bases unmatched: 8. The germline V gene encodes CDR1 SGHKS and CDR2 YYEKEE (reference sequence). This CDR3 has 15 amino acids.

The CDR3 nucleotides are TGTGCCAGCAGTTACAAGGGACTGCTTAATGAAAAACTGTTTTTT. It is translated as CASSYKGLLNEKLFF. This rearrangement joins TRBV6-5 to TRBJ1-4, with D perhaps TRBD1 (5 bases). The V and J ends lost 2 bases and 4 bases respectively, with 11 bases between them. Germline V gene sequence: CDR1 MNHEY, CDR2 SVGAGI. The CDR3 runs to 15 residues.

The rearrangement links TRBV24-1 to TRBJ2-7; 9 bases are a match to TRBD1. The V gene end was trimmed by 3 bases and the J gene end by 5 bases; junction bases not matched to a gene: 7. Germline loops: CDR1 KGHDR, CDR2 SFDVKD. The CDR3 extends over 15 amino acids. CDR3 in amino acids: CATSDPTGGGNEQYF. The DNA of the CDR3 is TGTGCCACCAGTGATCCGACAGGGGGGGGTAACGAGCAGTACTTC.

As DNA, the CDR3 is TGTGCCAGCAGTGGGGACAGGGGGCTTGGTGGAAACACCATATATTTT. Translation gives CASSGDRGLGGNTIYF. This sequence joins TRBV25-1 and TRBJ1-3, with 12 bases lining up with TRBD1. The V gene's germline CDR1 is MGHDK and CDR2 SYGVNS. The ends lost 4 bases at V and 3 bases at J; junction bases unmatched: 4. The CDR3 runs 16 residues. The full variable domain, in which reference TRBV25-1 and TRBJ1-3 provide the parts outside the CDR3, is EADIYQTPRYLVIGTGKKITLECSQTMGHDKMYWYQQDPGMELHLIHYSYGVNSTEKGDLSSESTVSRIRTEHFPLTLESARPSHTSQYLCASSGDRGLGGNTIYFGEGSWLTVV.

This chain joins TRBV30 and TRBJ1-3; TRBD1 matches at 8 bases. This CDR3 contains 14 residues. Losses at the gene ends were 4 bases for V and 2 bases for J; bases not matched to a gene: 4. Germline V gene data show CDR1 as GTSNPN and CDR2 as SVGIG (reference sequence). In DNA form, the CDR3 reads TGTGCCTGGAACGTACAGGGGGCTGGAAACACCATATATTTT. Encoded protein: CAWNVQGAGNTIYF.

J is TRBJ1-4 and V is TRBV7-9; maybe TRBD1 (6 bases). The CDR3 totals 14 residues. V was shortened by 9 bases and J by 6 bases, with 17 bases between the two germline ends. CDR1 is SEHNR and CDR2 is FQNEAQ in the germline V gene (reference sequence). The CDR3 nucleotides read TGTGCCAGTCAATGGGCAGGGGATGATGAAAAACTGTTTTTT. Residues: CASQWAGDDEKLFF. The full variable domain, in which reference TRBV7-9 and TRBJ1-4 provide the parts outside the CDR3, is DTGVSQNPRHKITKRGQNVTFRCDPISEHNRLYWYRQTLGQGPEFLTYFQNEAQLEKSRLLSDRFSAERPKGSFSTLEIQRTEQGDSAMYLCASQWAGDDEKLFFGSGTQLSVL.

Worth noting for this clone: The sample contains more than one DNA sequence encoding this CDR3. This rearrangement joins TRBV5-1 to TRBJ2-3; 11 nucleotides align to TRBD2. With 4 bases clipped from V and 2 bases from J, the junction kept 6 bases outside the gene matches. The length of the CDR3 is 16 residues. The V gene's germline CDR1 is SGHRS and CDR2 YFSETQ. The CDR3 DNA follows: TGCGCCAGCAGCCTGGGACTAGCGGAACCCACAGATACGCAGTATTTT. This codes for CASSLGLAEPTDTQYF.